These 13 T cell receptor beta chains came from one sample sequenced in a study of shared clonotypes between healthy human individuals (dated by TCRdb to 2018 to 2020). The library was made by the immunoSEQ multiplex PCR assay. TCRdb carries this immuneACCESS record with in-frame sequences only. Its versions omit some clonotypes, under half of them owing to an unresolved V gene in the studies checked, with the rest unexplained. The sample table contains 1 million to 1.2 million clones; only one count was recorded for about 72% of them. The leading ten clones occupy 0.7% to 0.95% of the sample. The sample taken for sequencing was memory CD4+ T cells from PBMCs. The label giving this sample's cell subset or site can be read as: CD45RA-negative fraction. The receptor source for this set is a man in his late teens or twenties in good health. Some clones in this sample may be carry-over from other donors' samples.

Worth noting for this clone: Compared with germline, one end of the junction differs, possibly owing to a read error. This sequence joins TRBV7-3 and TRBJ2-3; possibly TRBD1 or TRBD2 for D (6 bases each). The CDR3 is 16 residues long. From germline, CDR1 is SGHTA and CDR2 FQGTGA. The CDR3 nucleotides read TGTGCCGGCAGCTTAAAGGGGGGCAGTCGGACAGATACGCAGTATTTT. This encodes CAGSLKGGSRTDTQYF.

This chain joins TRBV5-1 and TRBJ2-1; TRBD2 matches at 16 bases. Unmatched junction bases numbered 12, after V lost 3 bases and J lost 3 bases. Germline V CDR1 and CDR2: SGHRS, YFSETQ. The CDR3 is 20 amino acids. DNA for the CDR3: TGCGCCAGCAGCTCACCGACCGGGACTAGCGGGAGGGCGGGCTACAATGAGCAGTTCTTC. It is translated as CASSSPTGTSGRAGYNEQFF. The full variable domain, its missing parts supplied by reference TRBV5-1 and TRBJ2-1, is KAGVTQTPRYLIKTRGQQVTLSCSPISGHRSVSWYQQTPGQGLQFLFEYFSETQRNKGNFPGRFSGRQFSNSRSEMNVSTLELGDSALYLCASSSPTGTSGRAGYNEQFFGPGTRLTVL.

The V and J genes are TRBV9 and TRBJ2-1, with D perhaps being TRBD1 or TRBD2 (5 bases each). Trimming took 3 bases from V and 6 from J, leaving 16 bases between them. Per the germline V gene, CDR1 is SGDLS and CDR2 is YYNGEE. The CDR3 runs 15 residues. CDR3 loop: CASSGWDLTANEQFF. DNA of the CDR3: TGTGCCAGCAGCGGATGGGACCTTACGGCCAATGAGCAGTTCTTC.

V is TRBV6-1 and J is TRBJ1-2; tentative D call: TRBD1 (5 bases). CDR3 length: 13 residues. V was shortened by 8 bases and J by 4 bases, with 14 bases between the two germline ends. The germline CDR1 and CDR2 sequences are MNHNS and SASEGT. This chain's CDR3 is CASRGFLVYGYTF. As DNA, the CDR3 is TGTGCCAGCCGGGGGTTTTTGGTCTATGGCTACACCTTC.

The J gene is TRBJ1-4, the V gene TRBV10-3; no reliable D call. CDR1 and CDR2 from the germline V gene are ENHRY and SYGVKD. V was pared by 0 bases and J by 10 bases, with 6 bases between. The CDR3 covers 12 residues. The CDR3 loop reads CAISESLVKLFF. The CDR3 bases are TGTGCCATCAGTGAGTCACTGGTAAAACTGTTTTTT.

The chain carries TRBV27 and TRBJ2-2; 11 bases map to TRBD2. J gave up 11 bases and V 2 bases, and 22 bases lay outside the gene matches. The CDR3 spans 20 residues. Germline V gene data show CDR1 as MNHEY and CDR2 as SMNVEV (reference sequence). The CDR3 DNA reads as TGTGCCAGCAGTTTAAGGGGAACTGGGCTAGCGGGAGGAGGTCGGTTTGAGCTGTTTTTT. Residues: CASSLRGTGLAGGGRFELFF.

V gene TRBV6-1 combines with J gene TRBJ2-5; TRBD1 aligns across 7 bases. This CDR3 comprises 14 residues. V dropped 6 bases and J dropped 3; count of bases not matched to a gene: 7. CDR1 MNHNS and CDR2 SASEGT come from the germline V gene. CDR3 sequence reads: CASRPGTAKETQYF. The CDR3 DNA follows: TGTGCCAGCAGACCCGGGACAGCCAAAGAGACCCAGTACTTC.

This chain uses TRBV5-1 with TRBJ2-2; the D gene is possibly TRBD1 (6 bases). The CDR3 covers 17 residues. V lost 3 bases and J lost 7, with 22 bases in between. Per germline, CDR1 SGHRS and CDR2 YFSETQ. In DNA form, the CDR3 reads TGCGCCAGCAGCTCCCAACCCGCAGGGGCGAGTGGCGGGGAGCTGTTTTTT. Protein sequence: CASSSQPAGASGGELFF.

In the case of this clone: This may arise from a read error, as a much more abundant clone is one base away. At the DNA level, this CDR3 is encoded by other sequences in the same sample as well. The chain combines TRBV30 with TRBJ1-5; no reliable D call. This CDR3 has 13 amino acids. The V and J ends lost 0 bases and 2 bases respectively, with 5 bases between them. Germline V CDR1 and CDR2: GTSNPN, SVGIG (reference sequence). Here the CDR3 DNA reads TGTGCCTGGAGTGTGGCAGGCAATCAGCCCCAGCATTTT. Its protein is CAWSVAGNQPQHF.

The V and J genes are TRBV27 and TRBJ1-4; 11 nucleotides line up with TRBD1. Germline values: CDR1 MNHEY, CDR2 SMNVEV (reference sequence). J lost 6 bases, V lost 6 bases, and 9 bases had no gene match. This CDR3 spans 16 amino acids. The CDR3 DNA reads as TGTGCCAGCAGCACGGGACAGGGGGGACGGTATGAAAAACTGTTTTTT. This sequence encodes CASSTGQGGRYEKLFF.

The chain employs TRBV7-8 and TRBJ2-7, with D possibly TRBD2 on 5 matching bases. The V end was cut by 5 bases, the J end by 7 bases, with 9 bases between. Germline loops: CDR1 SGHVS, CDR2 FQNEAQ. The length of the CDR3 is 11 residues. DNA for the CDR3: TGTGCCAGCAGCATCCAGCGGGAGCAGTACTTC. Translating it yields CASSIQREQYF.

The V call is TRBV4-1, the J call TRBJ2-2, with D possibly TRBD1 on 5 matching bases. Per the germline V gene, CDR1 is MGHRA and CDR2 is YSYEKL. The CDR3 has 15 residues. With 4 bases removed from V and 6 bases from J, the gap between germline ends came to 15 bases. The CDR3 loop reads CASSPWGSPPGELFF. The CDR3 DNA sequence: TGCGCCAGCAGCCCGTGGGGCAGCCCCCCCGGGGAGCTGTTTTTT.

This rearrangement joins TRBV19 to TRBJ1-4; 8 nucleotides align to TRBD1. The V gene end was trimmed by 7 bases and the J gene end by 14 bases; junction bases not matched to a gene: 15. The CDR3 length is 14 residues. Germline V lookup: CDR1 LNHDA, CDR2 SQIVND (reference sequence). The DNA for the CDR3 is TGTGCCAGTAAGGGCTCAGGGGGCGGTTTACATCTGTTTTTT. As protein: CASKGSGGGLHLFF.